This T cell receptor beta chain was obtained from a study of response to subunit inactivated influenza vaccine. TCRdb reanalysed the RT-PCR reads using MiXCR and keeps one entry per CDR3 protein. Of 450,000 to 550,000 distinct CDR3 sequences listed, less than 30% were seen once; the top ten hold around 2%. The source of this sequence is a man over 45 who received an inactivated influenza vaccine. The specimen was CD4+ T cells sorted from PBMCs, collected around 5 days after vaccination.

The chain's CDR3 is CASKAQPSTDTQYF. CDR3 in DNA: TGCGCCAGCAAGGCGCAGCCTAGCACAGATACGCAGTATTTT. The chain carries TRBV5-1 and TRBJ2-3, with D hard to call. Trimming took 6 bases from V and 0 from J, leaving 11 bases between them. This CDR3 has 14 residues. Germline CDR1 is SGHRS and CDR2 is YFSETQ. Filled out from reference TRBV5-1 and TRBJ2-3, the complete variable domain reads KAGVTQTPRYLIKTRGQQVTLSCSPISGHRSVSWYQQTPGQGLQFLFEYFSETQRNKGNFPGRFSGRQFSNSRSEMNVSTLELGDSALYLCASKAQPSTDTQYFGPGTRLTVL.